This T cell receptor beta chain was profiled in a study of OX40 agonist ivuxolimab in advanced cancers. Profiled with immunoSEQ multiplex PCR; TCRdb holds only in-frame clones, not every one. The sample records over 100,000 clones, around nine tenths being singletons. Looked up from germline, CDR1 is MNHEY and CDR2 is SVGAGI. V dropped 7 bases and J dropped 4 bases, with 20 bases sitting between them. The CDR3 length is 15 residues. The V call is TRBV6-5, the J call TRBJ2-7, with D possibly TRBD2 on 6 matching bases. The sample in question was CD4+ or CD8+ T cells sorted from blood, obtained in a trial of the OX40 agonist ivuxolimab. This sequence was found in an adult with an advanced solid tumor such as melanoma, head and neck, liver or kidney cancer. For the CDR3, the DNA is TGTGCCAGCATTCGAAGGGGCTCGAGCGGGTACGAGCAGTACTTC. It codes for CASIRRGSSGYEQYF.